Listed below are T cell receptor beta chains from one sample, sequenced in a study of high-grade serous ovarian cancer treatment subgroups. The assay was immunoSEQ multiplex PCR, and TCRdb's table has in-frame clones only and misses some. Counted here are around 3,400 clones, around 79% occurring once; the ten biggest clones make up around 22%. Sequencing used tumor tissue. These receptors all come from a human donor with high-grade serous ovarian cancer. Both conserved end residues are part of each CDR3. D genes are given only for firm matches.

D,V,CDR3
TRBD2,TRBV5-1,CASSLAPSGGVYNEQFF
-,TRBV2,CASSEEVRELFF
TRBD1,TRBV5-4,CASSSDRVSEQYF
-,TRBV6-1,CASSEPSARAHEQYF
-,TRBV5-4,CASSHGTGMNTEAFF
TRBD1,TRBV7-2,CASSSQDRVFETQYF
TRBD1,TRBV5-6,CASGLGQGVRNEQYF
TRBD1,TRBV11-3,CASSLVVDRGNGYTF
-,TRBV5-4,CASSLKAAPYEQYF
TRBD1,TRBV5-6,CASSGQGEVNIQYF
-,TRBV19,CASSPNRRPLIGVEQYF
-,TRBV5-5,CASSSGKASVRPQHF
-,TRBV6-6,CASSPTRYNEQFF
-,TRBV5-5,CASSLFGDGFSYEQYF
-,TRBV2,CASSQTGTEAFF